One TCR beta chain is described in this entry. What it recognizes is unknown. The source of the sample is a study of T cells in localized non-small cell lung cancer. General observations from the study: It was uninvolved adjacent lung that showed the highest T cell clonality, exceeding tumor. Higher T cell density in the blood was associated with longer overall survival, whereas higher adjacent-lung clonality associated with shorter survival.

The table came from immunoSEQ multiplex PCR; TCRdb's copy has only in-frame clones and leaves some out. The table has more than 1,500 clones, 30% to 40% seen once. CDR3 length equals 12 residues. V lost 7 bases and J lost 5; bases outside the gene matches: 5. Germline CDR1 and CDR2: MDHEN and SYDVKM. The V and J genes are TRBV28 and TRBJ2-7, with 7 bases matching TRBD1. This receptor was identified in a woman aged 35-75 years with stage II lung adenocarcinoma. The specimen comprised normal lung tissue next to the tumor, sampled before any cancer treatment. The CDR3 reads CASTGQVDEQYF. CDR3 bases: TGTGCCAGCACTGGACAGGTCGACGAGCAGTACTTC.